This T cell receptor (beta chain) was profiled in a study of blood T cell repertoires in COVID-19. As for the study in general: Acute-phase and convalescent COVID-19 samples originated in the United States, Italy and Spain.

CDR3 length: 17 amino acids. CDR1 is MGHRA, CDR2 YSYEKL, per germline. V was pared by 3 bases and J by 4 bases, with 16 bases between. Under the authors' procedure: Estimated nucleated cell counts came from reference gene primer amplification. Data came from immunoSEQ multiplex PCR; TCRdb stores just in-frame clones and leaves some out. V and J calls and clone size follow that table, whereas D and trimming were derived from the DNA. The data show over 130,000 clones, with roughly four fifths seen just once and approximately 4.5% held by the top ten. Source material: peripheral blood. The sequence was collected from a woman older than 75 with active or convalescent COVID-19. This sequence joins TRBV4-1 and TRBJ2-6; tentative D call: TRBD1 (6 bases). CDR3 region: CASSQTNRDSGANVLTF. CDR3 sequence (DNA): TGCGCCAGCAGCCAGACAAACAGGGATTCGGGGGCCAACGTCCTGACTTTC.